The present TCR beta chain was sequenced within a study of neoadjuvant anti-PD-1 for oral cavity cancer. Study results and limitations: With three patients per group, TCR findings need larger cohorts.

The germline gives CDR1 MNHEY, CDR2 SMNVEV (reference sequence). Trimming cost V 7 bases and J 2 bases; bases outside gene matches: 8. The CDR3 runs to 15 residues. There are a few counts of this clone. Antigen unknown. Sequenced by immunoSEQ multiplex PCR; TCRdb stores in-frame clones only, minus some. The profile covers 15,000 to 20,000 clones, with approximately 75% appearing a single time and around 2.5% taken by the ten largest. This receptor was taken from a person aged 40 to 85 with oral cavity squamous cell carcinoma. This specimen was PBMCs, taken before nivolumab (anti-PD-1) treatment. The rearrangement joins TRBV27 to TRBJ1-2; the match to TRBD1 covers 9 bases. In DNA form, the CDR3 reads TGTGCCAGCAATCTCCGGGACAGGGCCAACTATGGCTACACCTTC. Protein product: CASNLRDRANYGYTF.